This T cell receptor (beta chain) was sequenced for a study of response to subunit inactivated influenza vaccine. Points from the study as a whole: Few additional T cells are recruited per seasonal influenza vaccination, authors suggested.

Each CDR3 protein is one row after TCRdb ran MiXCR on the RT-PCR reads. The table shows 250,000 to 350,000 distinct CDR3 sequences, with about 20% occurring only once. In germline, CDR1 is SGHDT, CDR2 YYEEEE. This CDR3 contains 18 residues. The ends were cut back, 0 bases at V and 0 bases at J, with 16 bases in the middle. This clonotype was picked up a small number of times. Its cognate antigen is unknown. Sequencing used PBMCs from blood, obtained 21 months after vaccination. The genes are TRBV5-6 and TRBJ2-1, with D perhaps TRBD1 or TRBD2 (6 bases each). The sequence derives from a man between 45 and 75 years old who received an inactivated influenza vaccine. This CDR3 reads CASSLEGGISSSYNEQFF. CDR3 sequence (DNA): TGTGCCAGCAGCTTGGAGGGGGGCATATCGAGCTCCTACAATGAGCAGTTCTTC.